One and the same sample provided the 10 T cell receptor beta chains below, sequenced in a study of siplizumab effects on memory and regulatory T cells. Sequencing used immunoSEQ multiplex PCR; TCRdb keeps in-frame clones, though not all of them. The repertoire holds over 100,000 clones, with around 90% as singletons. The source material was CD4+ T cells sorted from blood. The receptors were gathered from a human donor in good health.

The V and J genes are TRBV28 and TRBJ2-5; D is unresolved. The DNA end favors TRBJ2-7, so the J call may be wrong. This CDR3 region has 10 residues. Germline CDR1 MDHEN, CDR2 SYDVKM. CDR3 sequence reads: CASGNYEQYF. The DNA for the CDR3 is TGTGCCAGCGGAAACTACGAGCAGTACTTC.

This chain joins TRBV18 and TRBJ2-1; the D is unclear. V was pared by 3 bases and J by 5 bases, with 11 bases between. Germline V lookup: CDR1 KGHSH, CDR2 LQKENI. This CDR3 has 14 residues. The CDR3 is CASSPYGSNNEQFF. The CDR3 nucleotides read TGTGCCAGCTCACCCTACGGCAGCAACAATGAGCAGTTCTTC. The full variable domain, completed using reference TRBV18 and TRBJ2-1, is NAGVMQNPRHLVRRRGQEARLRCSPMKGHSHVYWYRQLPEEGLKFMVYLQKENIIDESGMPKERFSAEFPKEGPSILRIQQVVRGDSAAYFCASSPYGSNNEQFFGPGTRLTVL.

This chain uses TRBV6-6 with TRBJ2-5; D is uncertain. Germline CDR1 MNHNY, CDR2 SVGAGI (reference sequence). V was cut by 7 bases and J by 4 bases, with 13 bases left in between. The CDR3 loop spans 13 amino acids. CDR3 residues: CASTNLPGETQYF. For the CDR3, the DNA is TGTGCCAGCACCAATCTTCCGGGAGAGACCCAGTACTTC.

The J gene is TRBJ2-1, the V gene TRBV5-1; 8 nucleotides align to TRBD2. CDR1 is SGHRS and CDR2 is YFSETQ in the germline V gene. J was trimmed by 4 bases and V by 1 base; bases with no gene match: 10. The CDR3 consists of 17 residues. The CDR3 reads CASSLLTSGYRYNEQFF. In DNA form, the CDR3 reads TGCGCCAGCAGCTTGTTAACTAGCGGATACCGTTACAATGAGCAGTTCTTC.

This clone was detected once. CDR3 protein: CASSQNGYTF. CDR3 sequence (DNA): TGTGCCAGCAGCCAGAATGGCTACACCTTC. The genes are TRBV28 and TRBJ1-2; no clear D. V lost 6 bases, J lost 6 bases, and 5 bases lay in between. The CDR3 extends over 10 amino acids. CDR1 and CDR2 from the germline V gene are MDHEN and SYDVKM.

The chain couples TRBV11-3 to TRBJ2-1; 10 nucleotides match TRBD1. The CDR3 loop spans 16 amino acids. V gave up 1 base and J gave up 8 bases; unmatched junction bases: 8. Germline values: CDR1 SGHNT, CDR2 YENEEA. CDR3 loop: CASSLGGTGVLHEQFF. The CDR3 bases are TGTGCCAGCAGCTTAGGGGGGACAGGGGTACTCCATGAGCAGTTCTTC.

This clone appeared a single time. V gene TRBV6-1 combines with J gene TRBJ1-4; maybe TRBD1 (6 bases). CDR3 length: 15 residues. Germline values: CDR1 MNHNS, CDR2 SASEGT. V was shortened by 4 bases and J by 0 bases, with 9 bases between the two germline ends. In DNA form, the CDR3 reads TGTGCCAGCAGTGCAAGACAGGCAACTAATGAAAAACTGTTTTTT. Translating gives CASSARQATNEKLFF.

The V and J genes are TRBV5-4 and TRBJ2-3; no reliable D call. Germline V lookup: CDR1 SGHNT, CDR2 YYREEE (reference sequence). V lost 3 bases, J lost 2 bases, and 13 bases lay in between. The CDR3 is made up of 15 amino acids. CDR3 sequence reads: CASSSAGRSTDTQYF. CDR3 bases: TGTGCCAGCAGCTCCGCCGGGCGTTCCACAGATACGCAGTATTTT.

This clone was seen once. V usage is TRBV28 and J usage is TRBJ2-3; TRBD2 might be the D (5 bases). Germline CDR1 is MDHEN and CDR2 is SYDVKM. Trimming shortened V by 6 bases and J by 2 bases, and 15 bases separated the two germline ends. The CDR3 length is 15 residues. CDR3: CASSTGNIYTDTQYF. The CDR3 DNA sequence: TGTGCCAGCAGCACCGGGAACATATACACAGATACGCAGTATTTT.

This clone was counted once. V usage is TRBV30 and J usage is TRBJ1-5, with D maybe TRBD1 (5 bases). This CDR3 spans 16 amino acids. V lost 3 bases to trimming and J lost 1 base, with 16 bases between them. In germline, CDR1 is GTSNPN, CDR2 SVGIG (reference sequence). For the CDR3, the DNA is TGTGCCTGGAGCCGGGGCAGCGGCATAAGCAATCAGCCCCAGCATTTT. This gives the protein CAWSRGSGISNQPQHF.